This passage covers 8 T cell receptor beta chains from one sample sequenced in a study of post-analysis software for immune sequencing data. Study-wide results and caveats: Controls showed lower frequencies than patients for roughly five TRBV segments, and TRBV5-6, TRBV5-1 and TRBV20-1 were among these.

cDNA libraries of TCR beta carried unique molecular identifiers. MiXCR, applied by TCRdb to the PCR reads, yields one record per CDR3 protein. The sample includes 450,000 to 700,000 distinct CDR3 sequences, about 44% seen only once; the top ten take 1.5% to 2%. Their specific antigens are unknown. Sequenced: blood. All receptors come from a girl aged 10 to 17 with multiple sclerosis.

This rearrangement joins TRBV7-9 to TRBJ2-5; 10 bases match TRBD1. The J call may be wrong; the DNA end is better matched by TRBJ2-7. The CDR3 is 16 amino acids. Germline V gives CDR1 SEHNR, CDR2 FQNEAQ (reference sequence). In DNA form, the CDR3 reads TGTGCCAGCAGCTTTTGGGACAGGGGCGACGAGTCCGAGCAGTACTTC. Translating it yields CASSFWDRGDESEQYF.

In this sample, this clonotype turned up a few times. This chain links TRBV15 with TRBJ2-5; D tentatively fits TRBD1 or TRBD2 (5 bases each). The V end lost 9 bases, the J end lost 7 bases, and 12 bases lay between the germline ends. This CDR3 has 11 residues. Germline lookup yields CDR1 LNHNV and CDR2 YYDKDF (reference sequence). As DNA, the CDR3 is TGTGCCACGGGGCCTCGGGGGACCCAGTACTTC. This gives the protein CATGPRGTQYF. Combining the CDR3 with reference TRBV15 and TRBJ2-5 gives the whole variable domain DAMVIQNPRYQVTQFGKPVTLSCSQTLNHNVMYWYQQKSSQAPKLLFHYYDKDFNNEADTPDNFQSRRPNTSFCFLDIRSPGLGDTAMYLCATGPRGTQYFGPGTRLLVL.

The genes are TRBV4-1 and TRBJ2-1; 8 bases are a match to TRBD2. The CDR3 contains 16 residues. Germline V lookup: CDR1 MGHRA, CDR2 YSYEKL. The J segment lost 4 bases and the V segment lost 6 bases, leaving 11 bases of the junction unmatched. The CDR3 coding sequence is TGCGCCAGCAGACCTATAGCGGGGCCCTTATACAATGAGCAGTTCTTC. It translates to CASRPIAGPLYNEQFF.

This clonotype was observed a single time. V usage is TRBV20-1 and J usage is TRBJ2-7; 7 nucleotides line up with TRBD2. V trimming: 0 bases; J trimming: 3 bases; junction bases outside the gene matches: 11. The CDR3 is 16 residues long. The germline V gene encodes CDR1 DFQATT and CDR2 SNEGSKA (reference sequence). The CDR3 sequence: CSARETTSLADYEQYF. In DNA form, the CDR3 reads TGCAGTGCTAGAGAAACGACTAGCCTAGCAGACTACGAGCAGTACTTC.

V gene TRBV6-2 or TRBV6-3 combines with J gene TRBJ2-1, with TRBD2 matching 9 bases. Trimming at V came to 0 bases and at J to 4 bases, leaving 7 bases not matched to a gene. The CDR3 is 17 amino acids. Germline lookup yields CDR1 MNHEY and CDR2 SVGEGT. CDR3 in DNA: TGTGCCAGCAGTTACTCCCCGCCTAGCGGGATTTACAATGAGCAGTTCTTC. This sequence encodes CASSYSPPSGIYNEQFF.

The rearrangement uses TRBV6-5 and TRBJ2-3; unclear D gene. The CDR3 runs 13 residues. V was pared by 5 bases and J by 5 bases, with 11 bases between. Germline V lookup: CDR1 MNHEY, CDR2 SVGAGI. CDR3 bases: TGTGCCAGCAGTAGCGACCAAGGAGATACGCAGTATTTT. This encodes CASSSDQGDTQYF.

The rearrangement joins TRBV20-1 to TRBJ1-2, with D perhaps matching TRBD1 (6 bases). The CDR3 is 17 residues long. The V gene's germline CDR1 is DFQATT and CDR2 SNEGSKA (reference sequence). V lost 2 bases to trimming and J lost 1 base, with 20 bases between them. For the CDR3, the DNA is TGCAGTGCTAGACCCCCGACAGGTCGTCAATTTAACTATGGCTACACCTTC. Its translation is CSARPPTGRQFNYGYTF.

V gene TRBV6-1 combines with J gene TRBJ2-1; 10 bases map to TRBD1. The CDR3 covers 16 residues. Germline-derived CDR1 and CDR2 are MNHNS and SASEGT. The V and J ends lost 7 bases and 6 bases, in that order; junction bases with no gene match: 12. The CDR3 coding sequence is TGTGCCAGCACCCCGGGGAGGACAGGGGGACGCAATGAGCAGTTCTTC. Amino acid sequence: CASTPGRTGGRNEQFF.